This T cell receptor (beta chain) was retrieved from a study of T cell responses to AZD1222 COVID-19 vaccine. Across the study: Combined were second doses at about 4 or about 12 weeks.

The study's findings and limits: Spike-wide vaccine-associated CD4 TCRs dominated at 160-218 and 743-854. Repertoire sampling happened only post peak T cell response. Most donors were white British, females outnumbered males, and clonal diversity was possibly underestimated.

Comment on this clone: As yet, its antigen is unknown.

Sequenced by immunoSEQ multiplex PCR; TCRdb stores in-frame clones only, minus some. The table lists about 96,000 clones, roughly 90% of them singletons. The material was peripheral blood, obtained on day 0 of AZD1222 vaccination. The receptor's source is an adult in good health.

Here the CDR3 reads CASSSTPGTREWAFF. CDR3 in DNA: TGTGCCAGCAGTTCAACTCCCGGGACTAGAGAATGGGCCTTCTTT. The chain joins TRBV27 to TRBJ1-1; D may be TRBD1 (5 bases). The V gene's germline CDR1 is MNHEY and CDR2 SMNVEV (reference sequence). This CDR3 has 15 residues. Trimming pared 4 bases from V and 14 bases from J, leaving 26 bases between.